This entry concerns a single TCR beta chain. No antigen is known for it. The PCR ran on 60 Vbeta and 13 Jbeta primers. Profiled with immunoSEQ multiplex PCR; TCRdb holds only in-frame clones, not every one. The sample shows about 170,000 clones, about 59% of them seen only once. Trimming took 2 bases from V and 4 from J; bases not matched to a gene: 4. The CDR3 length is 15 residues. Germline V CDR1 and CDR2: LNHDA, SQIVND (reference sequence). This sample stems from a study of cytomegalovirus exposure and HLA in healthy donors. Study findings and constraints: Sequencing artifact likely explains a cluster of highly shared sequence variants.

This TCR was recovered from a man between 35 and 55 years old in good health and CMV-seronegative. Sequencing was carried out using PBMCs. The V and J genes are TRBV19 and TRBJ2-3; 9 positions agree with TRBD2. The CDR3 DNA reads TGTGCCAGTAGTATAAGGGCGGGAGGGTCAGATACGCAGTATTTT. It encodes CASSIRAGGSDTQYF.